The clone carrying this T cell receptor (beta chain) has only a few counts. This sample was included in a study of T-cell reconstitution after alpha-beta-depleted transplantation in children. This CDR3 region has 9 residues. The V gene lost 0 bases and the J gene lost 12 bases, with 3 bases spanning the gap. Germline lookup yields CDR1 MNHGY and CDR2 SAAAGT. Unique molecular identifiers were built into the TCRbeta library. TCRdb independently ran MiXCR on the PCR reads; one entry per CDR3 protein. Among around 490,000 distinct CDR3 sequences listed, over 10% were seen once. The chain has TRBV6-8 and TRBJ2-7; D ambiguous. Sample: PBMCs, mostly from graft donor cells, taken 180 days after TCRalphabeta/CD19-depleted stem cell transplant. This clonotype was obtained from a female patient aged 2-10 years who had a stem cell transplant for aplastic anemia, so the T cells may come from the graft donor. In nucleotides, the CDR3 is TGTGCCAGCAGTTACTCAGCGTACGTC. Translation gives CASSYSAYV.